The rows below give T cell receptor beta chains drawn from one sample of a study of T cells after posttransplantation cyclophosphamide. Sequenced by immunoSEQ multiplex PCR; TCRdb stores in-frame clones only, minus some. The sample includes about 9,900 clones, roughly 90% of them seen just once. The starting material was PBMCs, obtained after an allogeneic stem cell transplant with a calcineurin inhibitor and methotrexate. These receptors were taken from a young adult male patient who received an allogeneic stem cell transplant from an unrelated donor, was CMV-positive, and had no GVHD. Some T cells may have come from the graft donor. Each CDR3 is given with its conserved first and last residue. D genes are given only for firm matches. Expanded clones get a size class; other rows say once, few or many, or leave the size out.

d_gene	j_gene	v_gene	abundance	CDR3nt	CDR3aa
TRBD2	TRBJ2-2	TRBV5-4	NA	TGTGCCAGCAGCTCCTGGACTAGCGGGAGGGACGGGGAGCTGTTTTTT	CASSSWTSGRDGELFF
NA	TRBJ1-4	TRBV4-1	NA	TGCGCCAGCAGCCAAGCCCGTGAAAAACTGTTTTTT	CASSQAREKLFF
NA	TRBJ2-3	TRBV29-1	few	TGCAGCGTTGGAGGTGCTGGACAGCCAACAGATACGCAGTATTTT	CSVGGAGQPTDTQYF
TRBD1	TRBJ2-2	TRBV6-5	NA	TGTGCCAGCAGTCTCACTCAGGGGGTCGGGGAGCTGTTTTTT	CASSLTQGVGELFF
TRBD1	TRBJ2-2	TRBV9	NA	TGTGCCAGCAGCGCCGGACAGGGAAACACCGGGGAGCTGTTTTTT	CASSAGQGNTGELFF
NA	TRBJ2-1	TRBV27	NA	TGTGCCAGCAGTTTAATCCTCAGCTCCTACAATGAGCAGTTCTTC	CASSLILSSYNEQFF
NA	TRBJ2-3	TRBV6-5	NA	TGTGCCAGCAGCCCAACAGGGAACACAGATACGCAGTATTTT	CASSPTGNTDTQYF
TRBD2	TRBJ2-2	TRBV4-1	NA	TGCGCCAGCAGCCAAGGGGGGACTAGACATCCCGGGGAGCTGTTTTTT	CASSQGGTRHPGELFF
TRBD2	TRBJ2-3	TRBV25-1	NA	TGTGCCAGCCGCGGGAGGCAGCCCTTGAGCTGGAGCACAGATACGCAGTATTTT	CASRGRQPLSWSTDTQYF
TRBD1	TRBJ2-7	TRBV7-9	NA	TGTGCCAGCAGCATAGGGCAGGGGGCTGGCGAGCAGTACTTC	CASSIGQGAGEQYF
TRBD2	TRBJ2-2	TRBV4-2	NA	TGTGCCAGCAGCCAAGGGGCTAGCGGGAGGGCCGGGGTCGGGGAGCTGTTTTTT	CASSQGASGRAGVGELFF
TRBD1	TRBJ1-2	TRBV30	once	TGTGCCTGGAGTCCCGGGACAGGGATGTATGGCTACACCTTC	CAWSPGTGMYGYTF
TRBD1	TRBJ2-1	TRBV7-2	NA	TGTGCCAGCAGCACACAGGGGTATGAGCAGTTCTTC	CASSTQGYEQFF
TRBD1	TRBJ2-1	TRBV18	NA	TGTGCCAGCTCACAGACAGGGGGCGCCTACAATGAGCAGTTCTTC	CASSQTGGAYNEQFF
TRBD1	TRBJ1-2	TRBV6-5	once	TGTGCCAGCAGACCACGGACAGGGGACTATGGCTACACCTTC	CASRPRTGDYGYTF
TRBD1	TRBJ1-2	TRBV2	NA	TGTGCCAGCAGGGGCCAGGGGGCTGGGGATGGCTACACCTTC	CASRGQGAGDGYTF
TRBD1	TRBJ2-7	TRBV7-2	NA	TGTGCCAGCAGCCCCGCCGGGACAGGCTCCTACGAGCAGTACTTC	CASSPAGTGSYEQYF
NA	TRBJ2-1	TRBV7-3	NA	TGTGCCAGCAGCAGAACAGGGCTGGATGAGCAGTTCTTC	CASSRTGLDEQFF
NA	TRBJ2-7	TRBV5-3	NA	TGTGCCAGAAGCTTACAGGGCAACGAGCAGTACTTC	CARSLQGNEQYF
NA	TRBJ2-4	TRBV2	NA	TGTGCCAGCAGTGACCTCGTGAAGAGGGGGAACATTCAGTACTTC	CASSDLVKRGNIQYF
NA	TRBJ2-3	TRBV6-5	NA	TGTGCCAGCAGTTACTTTAGCCTCCCTCGGGTAGATACGCAGTATTTT	CASSYFSLPRVDTQYF
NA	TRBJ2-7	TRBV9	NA	TGTGCCAGCAGCGTATTATTTTCGTGGCAGACTTACTACGAGCAGTACTTC	CASSVLFSWQTYYEQYF
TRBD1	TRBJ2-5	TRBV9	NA	TGTGCCAGCAGCGTACAGGGGGCCGGGGAGACCCAGTACTTC	CASSVQGAGETQYF
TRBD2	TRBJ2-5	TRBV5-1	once	TGCGCCAGCAGCTTCTCTGTCACTAGCGGGGCACAAGAGACCCAGTACTTC	CASSFSVTSGAQETQYF
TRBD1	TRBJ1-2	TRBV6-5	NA	TGTGCCGTAGCAGGGGCAGGGGGCGATGGCTACACCTTC	CAVAGAGGDGYTF
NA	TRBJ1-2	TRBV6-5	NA	TGTGCCAGCAGTTACCCCCCCACAGGGTATGGCTACACCTTC	CASSYPPTGYGYTF
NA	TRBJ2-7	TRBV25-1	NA	TGTGCCAGCAGGGAGGGGTACGAGCAGTACTTC	CASREGYEQYF
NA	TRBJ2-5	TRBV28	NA	TGTGCCAGCAGTTTCCGGAGACGGGGACTTCCTCAAGAGACCCAGTACTTC	CASSFRRRGLPQETQYF
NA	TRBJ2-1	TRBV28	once	TGTGCCAGCAGTTTAGACGGGGGCTCCTACAATGAGCAGTTCTTC	CASSLDGGSYNEQFF
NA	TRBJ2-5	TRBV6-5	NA	TGTGCCAGCAGTTACTCGAGACCAGGGGAGACCCAGTACTTC	CASSYSRPGETQYF
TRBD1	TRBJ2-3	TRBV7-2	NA	TGTGCCAGCAGCGCCCGGTCTTGGGACAGGGGGCTGGGGGATACGCAGTATTTT	CASSARSWDRGLGDTQYF
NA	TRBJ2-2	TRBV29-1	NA	TGCAGCGTTGGTCCCGGGACGAACACCGGGGAGCTGTTTTTT	CSVGPGTNTGELFF
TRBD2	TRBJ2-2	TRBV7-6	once	TGTGCCAGCAGCCTAGCGGCAGTCAACACCGGGGAGCTGCTTTTT	CASSLAAVNTGELLF
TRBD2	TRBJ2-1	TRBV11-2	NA	TGTGCCAGCAGCCCGGGACTAGCGGGAGGCAATGAGCAGTTCTTC	CASSPGLAGGNEQFF
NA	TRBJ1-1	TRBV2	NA	TGTGCCAGCAGCGCCATAATCAGGAACACTGAAGCTTTCTTT	CASSAIIRNTEAFF
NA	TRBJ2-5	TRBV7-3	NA	TGTGCCAGCAGCTTAGACTTGGAGGTGGCCCCCCGGGGAGAGACCCAGTACTTC	CASSLDLEVAPRGETQYF
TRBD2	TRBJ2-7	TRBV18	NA	TGTGCCAGCTCATCCCGGACTAGCGGGTACTCCTACGAGCAGTACTTC	CASSSRTSGYSYEQYF
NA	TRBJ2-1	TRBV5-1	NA	TGCGCCAGCTCCCCCGTAACGGGGATTTACAATGAGCAGTTCTTC	CASSPVTGIYNEQFF
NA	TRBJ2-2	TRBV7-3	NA	TGTGCCAGCAGCTTAACGCCGGACACTTCTAGGGCGGCCGGGGAGCTGTTTTTT	CASSLTPDTSRAAGELFF
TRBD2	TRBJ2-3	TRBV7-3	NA	TGTGCCAGCAGCTGGACTAGCGGGGCCGGTAAAGATACGCAGTATTTT	CASSWTSGAGKDTQYF
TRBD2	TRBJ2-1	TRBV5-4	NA	TGTGCCAGCAGAATCCCGGGACTACCAAACAATGAGCAGTTCTTC	CASRIPGLPNNEQFF